This TCR beta chain was profiled in a study of identical twins' blood T cells. General observations from the study: Each donor's most abundant TCRbeta clonotypes shared more CDR3 sequences with her twin than unrelated donors.

Details on this clonotype: No antigen is known for it. The junction does not match germline at one end; this may be a read error.

Donors were six healthy women in three monozygous twin pairs. As handled by the study authors: Each library had 2.2 to 3.6 million CDR3 reads and about 100,000 to nearly 500,000 clonotypes. Using its own MiXCR run on the 5' RACE reads, TCRdb lists one record per CDR3 protein. The V and J calls, along with clone size, are taken from TCRdb and not from the paper's own processing. The top ten clones hold roughly 6.1% of a sample with around 380,000 distinct CDR3 sequences, around 30% of them seen once. The receptor's source is a woman aged 18 to 55 in good health. Sequencing used PBMCs.

DNA for the CDR3: TGCGGCGTTGGCAGACCAAATGAAAAACTGTTTTTT. This encodes CGVGRPNEKLFF. The chain joins TRBV29-1 to TRBJ1-4, with D uncertain. The length of the CDR3 is 12 residues. Germline V lookup: CDR1 SQVTM, CDR2 ANQGSEA.